This T cell receptor (beta chain) emerged from a study of cytomegalovirus exposure and HLA in healthy donors. This clone has more than one count but fewer than ten. Its antigen is not identified. The germline V gene encodes CDR1 SGHTA and CDR2 FQGNSA. The CDR3 contains 15 residues. V shed 4 bases and J 2 bases; nucleotides not matched to a gene: 1. Study findings and constraints: Presence/absence analyses assumed roughly uniform sequencing depth across donors, which may not hold.

Amplification used 60 Vbeta primers and 13 Jbeta primers. TCRdb's copy holds only in-frame clones and misses some; the assay was immunoSEQ multiplex PCR. The table includes roughly 100,000 clones, over 12% detected once. The chain uses TRBV7-2 and TRBJ2-1; TRBD2 matches 11 bases. The sequence was obtained from a female donor in good health and CMV-seronegative. Sequencing was performed on PBMCs. The CDR3 nucleotides are TGTGCCAGCAGCTCGGGACTAGCGGCCTACAATGAGCAGTTCTTC. Translation gives CASSSGLAAYNEQFF.